The rows below give T cell receptor beta chains drawn from one sample of a study of cytomegalovirus exposure and HLA in healthy donors. Clones were read by immunoSEQ multiplex PCR, and TCRdb kept only the in-frame ones, dropping some. The sample carries about 160,000 clones, roughly 85% recorded once. The sequencing input was PBMCs. The origin of the receptors is a woman between 45 and 60 years old in good health and CMV-seronegative. Each CDR3 is given with its conserved first and last residue. A D gene is named only where the DNA matches it firmly. Part of the rows lack a size; the others show once, few, many or a class for expanded clones.

V gene: TRBV9; J gene: TRBJ2-2; clone size: NA; D gene: TRBD2; CDR3 protein: CASSVGIGGSRAGELFF; CDR3 DNA: TGTGCCAGCAGCGTGGGCATCGGCGGGAGTCGAGCCGGGGAGCTGTTTTTT
V gene: TRBV11-3; J gene: TRBJ2-1; clone size: NA; D gene: NA; CDR3 protein: CASSSPQGIYNEQFF; CDR3 DNA: TGTGCCAGCAGCTCGCCTCAGGGTATCTACAATGAGCAGTTCTTC
V gene: TRBV28; J gene: TRBJ1-5; clone size: NA; D gene: TRBD1; CDR3 protein: CASSSGTGETQPQHF; CDR3 DNA: TGTGCCAGCAGCTCCGGGACAGGGGAAACTCAGCCCCAGCATTTT
V gene: TRBV10-3; J gene: TRBJ1-1; clone size: medium-sized; D gene: TRBD1; CDR3 protein: CAISDSWTGPGAEAFF; CDR3 DNA: TGTGCCATCAGTGATTCTTGGACAGGCCCAGGGGCTGAAGCTTTCTTT
V gene: TRBV30; J gene: TRBJ1-2; clone size: NA; D gene: TRBD1; CDR3 protein: CAWSARHRGNYGYTF; CDR3 DNA: TGTGCCTGGAGTGCCCGCCACAGGGGGAATTATGGCTACACCTTC
V gene: TRBV27; J gene: TRBJ1-4; clone size: NA; D gene: TRBD1; CDR3 protein: CASRVSGGVREKLFF; CDR3 DNA: TGTGCCAGCAGGGTCTCAGGGGGAGTGAGGGAAAAACTGTTTTTT
V gene: TRBV19; J gene: TRBJ2-7; clone size: NA; D gene: NA; CDR3 protein: CASSTPSIGGNWEQYF; CDR3 DNA: TGTGCCAGTAGTACCCCCTCCATCGGGGGTAATTGGGAGCAGTACTTC
V gene: TRBV19; J gene: TRBJ2-1; clone size: NA; D gene: NA; CDR3 protein: CASSRVLAVSSYNEQFF; CDR3 DNA: TGTGCCAGTAGTAGGGTCTTAGCGGTTAGCTCCTACAATGAGCAGTTCTTC
V gene: TRBV7-3; J gene: TRBJ1-1; clone size: few; D gene: NA; CDR3 protein: CASSFSGNTEAFF; CDR3 DNA: TGTGCCAGCAGCTTTTCCGGGAACACTGAAGCTTTCTTT
V gene: TRBV29-1; J gene: TRBJ2-4; clone size: NA; D gene: TRBD2; CDR3 protein: CSVGGRADIQYF; CDR3 DNA: TGCAGCGTTGGGGGGAGGGCGGACATTCAGTACTTC
V gene: TRBV28; J gene: TRBJ2-5; clone size: few; D gene: NA; CDR3 protein: CASSLNRAWGETQYF; CDR3 DNA: TGTGCCAGCAGTTTGAACAGGGCGTGGGGAGAGACCCAGTACTTC
V gene: TRBV18; J gene: TRBJ2-7; clone size: few; D gene: NA; CDR3 protein: CASSPEAKDRPGGGYEQYF; CDR3 DNA: TGTGCCAGCTCACCGGAGGCAAAGGACAGGCCGGGCGGGGGGTACGAGCAGTACTTC
V gene: TRBV19; J gene: TRBJ2-7; clone size: NA; D gene: TRBD2; CDR3 protein: CASSSRLAGDYEQYF; CDR3 DNA: TGTGCCAGTAGTAGTCGACTAGCGGGGGATTACGAGCAGTACTTC
V gene: TRBV2; J gene: TRBJ1-5; clone size: NA; D gene: TRBD1; CDR3 protein: CASNRQGVSNQPQHF; CDR3 DNA: TGTGCCAGCAACAGACAGGGGGTTAGCAATCAGCCCCAGCATTTT
V gene: TRBV5-6; J gene: TRBJ2-1; clone size: NA; D gene: NA; CDR3 protein: CASSYYSGSSYNEQFF; CDR3 DNA: TGTGCCAGCAGCTACTATAGCGGCAGCTCCTACAATGAGCAGTTCTTC
V gene: TRBV2; J gene: TRBJ1-1; clone size: NA; D gene: NA; CDR3 protein: CASSPEVSMNTEAFF; CDR3 DNA: TGTGCCAGCAGCCCCGAGGTTTCCATGAACACTGAAGCTTTCTTT
V gene: TRBV4-3; J gene: TRBJ1-1; clone size: NA; D gene: NA; CDR3 protein: CASSQDRFYTEAFF; CDR3 DNA: TGCGCCAGCAGCCAAGACAGGTTTTACACTGAAGCTTTCTTT
V gene: TRBV6-5; J gene: TRBJ1-1; clone size: NA; D gene: NA; CDR3 protein: CASSYWAGDGTEAFF; CDR3 DNA: TGTGCCAGCAGTTACTGGGCAGGGGACGGGACTGAAGCTTTCTTT
V gene: TRBV7-8; J gene: TRBJ2-5; clone size: NA; D gene: NA; CDR3 protein: CASSKEGEETQYF; CDR3 DNA: TGTGCCAGCAGTAAAGAGGGGGAGGAGACCCAGTACTTC
V gene: TRBV10-3; J gene: TRBJ2-7; clone size: NA; D gene: NA; CDR3 protein: CAISESTGYYEQYF; CDR3 DNA: TGTGCCATCAGTGAGTCGACGGGGTACTACGAGCAGTACTTC
V gene: TRBV19; J gene: TRBJ2-3; clone size: NA; D gene: TRBD2; CDR3 protein: CASSISGASDTQYF; CDR3 DNA: TGTGCCAGTAGTATTAGCGGGGCCTCAGATACGCAGTATTTT
V gene: TRBV27; J gene: TRBJ1-2; clone size: NA; D gene: NA; CDR3 protein: CASSPSPNYGYTF; CDR3 DNA: TGTGCCAGCAGTCCGTCACCCAACTACGGCTACACCTTC
V gene: TRBV28; J gene: TRBJ2-7; clone size: NA; D gene: TRBD2; CDR3 protein: CASMVAGGPNEQYF; CDR3 DNA: TGTGCCAGCATGGTAGCGGGGGGGCCCAACGAGCAGTACTTC
V gene: TRBV5-1; J gene: TRBJ2-7; clone size: NA; D gene: TRBD1; CDR3 protein: CASSLAGQGIYEQYF; CDR3 DNA: TGCGCCAGCAGCTTGGCGGGACAGGGGATTTACGAGCAGTACTTC
V gene: TRBV5-1; J gene: TRBJ2-5; clone size: NA; D gene: TRBD1; CDR3 protein: CASSFRQGAGQETQYF; CDR3 DNA: TGCGCCAGCAGCTTTCGCCAGGGGGCAGGGCAAGAGACCCAGTACTTC
V gene: TRBV5-1; J gene: TRBJ2-2; clone size: NA; D gene: TRBD2; CDR3 protein: CASAGGAPNTGELFF; CDR3 DNA: TGCGCCAGCGCGGGGGGGGCCCCGAACACCGGGGAGCTGTTTTTT
V gene: TRBV4-2; J gene: TRBJ2-1; clone size: medium-sized; D gene: NA; CDR3 protein: CASSQELNNEQFF; CDR3 DNA: TGTGCCAGCAGCCAAGAGTTAAACAATGAGCAGTTCTTC
V gene: TRBV28; J gene: TRBJ1-2; clone size: NA; D gene: TRBD1; CDR3 protein: CALGGQNYGYTF; CDR3 DNA: TGTGCCCTTGGGGGACAGAACTATGGCTACACCTTC
V gene: TRBV30; J gene: TRBJ2-1; clone size: few; D gene: TRBD2; CDR3 protein: CAWSPMGREDYNEQFF; CDR3 DNA: TGTGCCTGGAGCCCCATGGGGCGGGAGGATTACAATGAGCAGTTCTTC
V gene: TRBV5-1; J gene: TRBJ2-1; clone size: NA; D gene: NA; CDR3 protein: CASSLGAGYDNEQFF; CDR3 DNA: TGCGCCAGCAGCTTGGGGGCAGGGTACGACAATGAGCAGTTCTTC
V gene: TRBV7-3; J gene: TRBJ1-2; clone size: NA; D gene: TRBD1; CDR3 protein: CASSFSGGLNYGYTF; CDR3 DNA: TGTGCCAGCAGCTTCTCAGGGGGCCTTAACTATGGCTACACCTTC
V gene: TRBV29-1; J gene: TRBJ1-2; clone size: NA; D gene: NA; CDR3 protein: CSVDGAHGYTF; CDR3 DNA: TGCAGCGTTGACGGTGCGCATGGCTACACCTTC
V gene: TRBV6-5; J gene: TRBJ1-3; clone size: few; D gene: NA; CDR3 protein: CASGVTESSGNTIYF; CDR3 DNA: TGTGCCAGCGGTGTAACAGAGAGCTCTGGAAACACCATATATTTT
V gene: TRBV29-1; J gene: TRBJ1-1; clone size: NA; D gene: TRBD1; CDR3 protein: CSVPDRGANTEAFF; CDR3 DNA: TGCAGCGTTCCAGACAGGGGGGCGAACACTGAAGCTTTCTTT
V gene: TRBV16; J gene: TRBJ2-7; clone size: once; D gene: NA; CDR3 protein: CASSQSRRGEAYEQYF; CDR3 DNA: TGTGCCAGCAGCCAATCTCGGAGGGGAGAGGCCTACGAGCAGTACTTC
V gene: TRBV7-2; J gene: TRBJ1-3; clone size: NA; D gene: NA; CDR3 protein: CASSLVTGDRSGNTIYF; CDR3 DNA: TGTGCCAGCAGCTTAGTTACGGGGGACCGCTCTGGAAACACCATATATTTT
V gene: TRBV23-1; J gene: TRBJ2-3; clone size: NA; D gene: NA; CDR3 protein: CASSQLGRDPPDTQYF; CDR3 DNA: TGCGCCAGCAGTCAATTGGGGCGGGACCCCCCAGATACGCAGTATTTT
V gene: TRBV7-9; J gene: TRBJ1-5; clone size: NA; D gene: NA; CDR3 protein: CASTLDSRDQPQHF; CDR3 DNA: TGTGCCAGCACTTTAGACTCCCGCGATCAGCCCCAGCATTTT
V gene: TRBV15; J gene: TRBJ1-4; clone size: many; D gene: TRBD1; CDR3 protein: CATSREDRADEKLFF; CDR3 DNA: TGTGCCACCAGCAGAGAGGACAGGGCGGATGAAAAACTGTTTTTT
V gene: TRBV5-1; J gene: TRBJ2-3; clone size: NA; D gene: NA; CDR3 protein: CASSLMVGVTDTQYF; CDR3 DNA: TGCGCCAGCAGCTTGATGGTGGGAGTGACAGATACGCAGTATTTT
V gene: TRBV5-4; J gene: TRBJ2-2; clone size: NA; D gene: TRBD1; CDR3 protein: CASSSRDRGHGELFF; CDR3 DNA: TGTGCCAGCAGCTCCCGGGACAGGGGACACGGGGAGCTGTTTTTT
V gene: TRBV7-8; J gene: TRBJ2-5; clone size: NA; D gene: NA; CDR3 protein: CASSLAVLQETQYF; CDR3 DNA: TGTGCCAGCAGCTTAGCTGTACTACAAGAGACCCAGTACTTC
V gene: TRBV19; J gene: TRBJ2-1; clone size: NA; D gene: TRBD2; CDR3 protein: CASSILGLAVEQFF; CDR3 DNA: TGTGCCAGTAGTATCCTAGGACTAGCGGTTGAGCAGTTCTTC
V gene: TRBV27; J gene: TRBJ2-5; clone size: once; D gene: NA; CDR3 protein: CASSLSTGGRRETQYF; CDR3 DNA: TGTGCCAGCAGTTTATCGACGGGGGGCCGGAGGGAGACCCAGTACTTC
V gene: TRBV4-2; J gene: TRBJ2-5; clone size: few; D gene: NA; CDR3 protein: CASSQSQNGAETQYF; CDR3 DNA: TGTGCCAGCAGCCAATCTCAGAATGGGGCAGAGACCCAGTACTTC
V gene: TRBV9; J gene: TRBJ2-1; clone size: few; D gene: TRBD2; CDR3 protein: CASSSSGRVDEQFF; CDR3 DNA: TGTGCCAGCAGCTCTAGCGGGAGGGTGGATGAGCAGTTCTTC
V gene: TRBV28; J gene: TRBJ2-1; clone size: NA; D gene: TRBD2; CDR3 protein: CASISAGLAPYNEQFF; CDR3 DNA: TGTGCCAGCATCTCGGCGGGACTAGCTCCTTACAATGAGCAGTTCTTC
V gene: TRBV4-2; J gene: TRBJ1-2; clone size: NA; D gene: NA; CDR3 protein: CASRRVQGGYTF; CDR3 DNA: TGTGCCAGCAGAAGAGTGCAGGGAGGCTACACCTTC
V gene: TRBV27; J gene: TRBJ2-3; clone size: NA; D gene: TRBD1; CDR3 protein: CASSRYRDSYTDTQYF; CDR3 DNA: TGTGCCAGCAGCCGCTATCGGGACAGTTACACAGATACGCAGTATTTT
V gene: TRBV9; J gene: TRBJ2-1; clone size: NA; D gene: TRBD2; CDR3 protein: CASSVVSGSMGEQFF; CDR3 DNA: TGTGCCAGCAGCGTAGTCAGCGGGAGTATGGGTGAGCAGTTCTTC
V gene: TRBV15; J gene: TRBJ1-6; clone size: NA; D gene: TRBD1; CDR3 protein: CATSRGKTGVNNSPLHF; CDR3 DNA: TGTGCCACCAGCAGAGGAAAGACAGGGGTTAATAATTCACCCCTCCACTTT
V gene: TRBV2; J gene: TRBJ1-2; clone size: NA; D gene: NA; CDR3 protein: CASSVDSYPAYGYTF; CDR3 DNA: TGTGCCAGCAGTGTGGACAGCTACCCCGCCTATGGCTACACCTTC
V gene: TRBV5-8; J gene: TRBJ1-1; clone size: few; D gene: TRBD1; CDR3 protein: CASTQGQGWGEAFF; CDR3 DNA: TGTGCCAGCACTCAAGGACAGGGGTGGGGTGAAGCTTTCTTT
V gene: TRBV7-2; J gene: TRBJ2-3; clone size: NA; D gene: TRBD2; CDR3 protein: CASSLGGGGAYVDTQYF; CDR3 DNA: TGTGCCAGCAGCTTAGGTGGCGGGGGGGCCTACGTTGATACGCAGTATTTT
V gene: TRBV29-1; J gene: TRBJ2-1; clone size: NA; D gene: NA; CDR3 protein: CSVLGRDNEQFF; CDR3 DNA: TGCAGCGTTCTTGGCAGGGACAATGAGCAGTTCTTC